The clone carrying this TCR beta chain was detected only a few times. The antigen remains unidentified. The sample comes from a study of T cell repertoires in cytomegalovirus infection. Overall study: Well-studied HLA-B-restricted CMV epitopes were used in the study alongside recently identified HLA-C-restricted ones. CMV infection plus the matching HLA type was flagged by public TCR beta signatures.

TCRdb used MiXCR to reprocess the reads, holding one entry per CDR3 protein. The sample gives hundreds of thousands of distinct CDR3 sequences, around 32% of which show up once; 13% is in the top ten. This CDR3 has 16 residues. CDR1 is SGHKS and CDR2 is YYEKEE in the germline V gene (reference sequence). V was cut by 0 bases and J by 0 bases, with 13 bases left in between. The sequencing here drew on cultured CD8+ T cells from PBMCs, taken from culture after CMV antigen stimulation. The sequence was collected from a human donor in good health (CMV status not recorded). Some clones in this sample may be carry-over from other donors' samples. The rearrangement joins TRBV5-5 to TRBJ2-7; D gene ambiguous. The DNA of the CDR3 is TGTGCCAGCAGCTTGGCGTCTCCACAACACTCCTACGAGCAGTACTTC. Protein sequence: CASSLASPQHSYEQYF.